This passage covers 5 T cell receptor beta chains from one sample sequenced in a study of shared clonotypes between healthy human individuals (dated by TCRdb to the early 2020s). For the CD8 naive samples, CD45RO-negative cells were positively selected for CCR7, yielding a CD45RA+CCR7+ population from which TemRA cells were excluded. The method behind the library was the immunoSEQ multiplex PCR assay. Imported from immuneACCESS, the table was reduced by TCRdb to in-frame sequences with V and J called. These copies leave out some clones; in studies compared against another copy, an unresolved V gene accounts for under half, and the cause of the remainder is not known. This sample lists 760,000 or so clones; 90% to 97% were detected once. Together, the top ten hold less than 0.3% of the sample. Sequencing was done on a sample of naive CD8+ T cells sorted from blood. The cell subset or site label here, explained by the study, means: CD45RA+CCR7+. The receptors were gathered from a man in his thirties or forties in good health.

This clone has only one observation. This chain uses TRBV7-9 with TRBJ2-2; D gene ambiguous. From germline, CDR1 is SEHNR and CDR2 FQNEAQ (reference sequence). The length of the CDR3 is 17 residues. Trimming removed 2 bases at V and 3 bases at J, with 16 bases between. The CDR3 protein is CASSLPVDRGDTGELFF. As DNA, the CDR3 is TGTGCCAGCAGCTTACCCGTAGATCGAGGTGACACCGGGGAGCTGTTTTTT.

V and J are TRBV13 and TRBJ2-7, with 16 bases identical to TRBD2. CDR3 length equals 14 residues. Per the germline V gene, CDR1 is PRHDT and CDR2 is FYEKMQ (reference sequence). Germline trimming cut 3 bases from V and 9 bases from J; bases unmatched to any gene: 2. CDR3 sequence reads: CASSLGLAGGVQYF. The CDR3 bases are TGTGCCAGCAGCTTGGGACTAGCGGGAGGGGTGCAGTACTTC.

V gene TRBV7-9 combines with J gene TRBJ2-2; D perhaps matches TRBD1 (5 bases). V lost 5 bases and J lost 3, with 13 bases in between. The V gene's germline CDR1 is SEHNR and CDR2 FQNEAQ (reference sequence). CDR3 length equals 15 residues. The CDR3 protein is CASSGQGNYTGELFF. The CDR3, as DNA: TGTGCCAGCAGCGGCCAGGGCAATTACACCGGGGAGCTGTTTTTT.

The DNA for the CDR3 is TGTGCCAGCAGCGTAGAGGGGACAGGGAGGTTGCCGGGACTAGCGGGAGGTTCCTACAATGAGCAGTTCTTC. Encoded protein: CASSVEGTGRLPGLAGGSYNEQFF. V usage is TRBV9 and J usage is TRBJ2-1; 15 bases are a match to TRBD2. The CDR3 totals 24 residues. Trimming took 0 bases from V and 1 from J; bases not matched to a gene: 20. Germline V gene sequence: CDR1 SGDLS, CDR2 YYNGEE.

The rearrangement uses TRBV9 and TRBJ1-1; D not resolved. The V and J ends lost 4 bases and 2 bases respectively, with 12 bases between them. There are 14 residues in the CDR3. CDR1 and CDR2 from the germline V gene are SGDLS and YYNGEE. In nucleotides, the CDR3 is TGTGCCAGCAGCCAGGCACAGAAAAACACTGAAGCTTTCTTT. This translates into CASSQAQKNTEAFF.